These T cell receptor beta chains were read from a single sample in a study of OX40 agonist ivuxolimab in advanced cancers. Some clones are missing from TCRdb's copy, which holds only in-frame ones; the method was immunoSEQ multiplex PCR. Among 53,000 or so clones listed, around 87% were seen once. The material was CD4+ or CD8+ T cells sorted from blood, obtained in a trial of the OX40 agonist ivuxolimab. Receptor source: an adult with an advanced solid tumor such as melanoma, head and neck, liver or kidney cancer. Both conserved end residues are part of each CDR3. Each record gives: V gene, clone size, D gene, J gene, CDR3 protein, CDR3 DNA. A D gene is named only where the DNA matches it firmly. Rows may omit the clone size; those that give it use once, few, many or a size class.

TRBV6-5	-	-	TRBJ2-2	CASSYFLSTTGELFF	TGTGCCAGCAGTTATTTTCTCTCTACCACCGGGGAGCTGTTTTTT
TRBV29-1	-	TRBD1	TRBJ1-1	CSVEMDRGTEAFF	TGCAGCGTTGAAATGGACAGGGGGACTGAAGCTTTCTTT
TRBV19	-	TRBD1	TRBJ1-6	CASSPGTDYNSPLHF	TGTGCCAGTAGCCCCGGGACAGACTATAATTCACCCCTCCACTTT
TRBV9	-	TRBD2	TRBJ2-3	CASSPSPSGGLTDTQYF	TGTGCCAGCAGCCCGAGCCCTAGCGGGGGGCTCACAGATACGCAGTATTTT
TRBV27	-	-	TRBJ1-4	CASSTWGPLREKLFF	TGTGCCAGCAGTACTTGGGGACCCCTTCGTGAAAAACTGTTTTTT
TRBV7-8	-	-	TRBJ1-6	CASSPRSGSLNSPLHF	TGTGCCAGCAGCCCCCGCTCGGGCAGTCTTAATTCACCCCTCCACTTT
TRBV5-1	-	-	TRBJ2-3	CASSFEGTDTQYF	TGCGCCAGCAGCTTCGAGGGAACAGATACGCAGTATTTT
TRBV6-5	few	-	TRBJ1-3	CASSPVDSGNTIYF	TGTGCCAGCAGTCCAGTAGACTCTGGAAACACCATATATTTT
TRBV28	-	-	TRBJ1-2	CASSLLGRLAGYTF	TGTGCCAGCAGTTTACTTGGACGCCTGGCCGGCTACACCTTC
TRBV19	few	-	TRBJ1-3	CASSIAGNTIYF	TGTGCCAGTAGTATCGCGGGAAACACCATATATTTT
TRBV28	-	TRBD1	TRBJ1-2	CASNPPTGRNYGYTF	TGTGCCAGCAACCCCCCGACAGGGAGAAACTATGGCTACACCTTC
TRBV7-2	once	-	TRBJ2-7	CASSLRETGGYYEQYF	TGTGCCAGCAGCTTAAGGGAGACGGGCGGGTATTACGAGCAGTACTTC
TRBV5-1	once	-	TRBJ1-1	CASSAQGRRTEAFF	TGCGCCAGCAGCGCTCAGGGGCGTCGAACTGAAGCTTTCTTT
TRBV2	-	TRBD2	TRBJ2-3	CASSGAGDRTDTQYF	TGTGCCAGCAGTGGGGCGGGGGATCGCACAGATACGCAGTATTTT
TRBV7-6	-	-	TRBJ2-1	CASSILRRDEQFF	TGTGCCAGCAGCATCCTCAGGCGGGATGAGCAGTTCTTC
TRBV7-8	-	-	TRBJ2-4	CASSHDLVGTKNIQYF	TGTGCCAGCAGCCATGATCTTGTGGGGACCAAAAACATTCAGTACTTC
TRBV14	-	TRBD1	TRBJ2-1	CASSQGTGMIYNEQFF	TGTGCCAGCAGCCAAGGGACAGGGATGATCTACAATGAGCAGTTCTTC
TRBV28	-	TRBD2	TRBJ2-1	CASSPVSREGFF	TGTGCCAGCAGCCCAGTCTCCCGGGAGGGGTTCTTC
TRBV7-2	-	-	TRBJ1-2	CASSLGAGQWTRYTF	TGTGCCAGCAGCTTAGGGGCCGGACAGTGGACGCGCTACACCTTC
TRBV19	-	TRBD2	TRBJ2-2	CASSLLAGDTGELFF	TGTGCCAGTAGTCTACTAGCGGGAGACACCGGGGAGCTGTTTTTT
TRBV6-6	-	-	TRBJ2-1	CASSFGTTYNEQFF	TGTGCCAGCAGTTTCGGGACCACCTACAATGAGCAGTTCTTC
TRBV6-1	-	-	TRBJ1-1	CASNAFGEAFF	TGTGCCAGCAACGCGTTCGGTGAAGCTTTCTTT
TRBV7-3	-	-	TRBJ2-7	CASSPQGGRSSYEQYF	TGTGCCAGCAGCCCCCAGGGGGGGAGGAGCTCCTACGAGCAGTACTTC
TRBV9	-	TRBD1	TRBJ1-2	CASSVGQGPNYGYTF	TGTGCCAGCAGCGTGGGACAGGGTCCTAACTATGGCTACACCTTC
TRBV19	few	-	TRBJ2-7	CASSFRVSVEQYF	TGTGCCAGTAGTTTCCGGGTTTCCGTCGAGCAGTACTTC
TRBV5-1	-	-	TRBJ1-1	CASSFQAQGNTEAFF	TGCGCCAGCAGCTTCCAGGCACAGGGGAACACTGAAGCTTTCTTT
TRBV5-5	-	TRBD2	TRBJ2-1	CASSLESASGSGDEQFF	TGTGCCAGCAGCTTGGAGAGTGCTAGCGGGAGTGGGGATGAGCAGTTCTTC
TRBV6-1	-	TRBD1	TRBJ2-1	CASSLRDSSYNEQFF	TGTGCCAGCAGTCTCCGGGACAGTTCCTACAATGAGCAGTTCTTC
TRBV18	-	TRBD1	TRBJ1-4	CASSLGQGRTNEKLFF	TGTGCCAGCTCACTGGGACAGGGAAGAACTAATGAAAAACTGTTTTTT
TRBV27	-	-	TRBJ1-1	CASRGAMNTEAFF	TGTGCCAGCAGGGGAGCTATGAACACTGAAGCTTTCTTT
TRBV7-9	-	-	TRBJ1-2	CASSSPSRGDGYTF	TGTGCCAGCAGCTCTCCGAGCAGGGGAGACGGCTACACCTTC
TRBV6-5	-	-	TRBJ2-5	CASSYYEQETQYF	TGTGCCAGCAGTTACTATGAACAAGAGACCCAGTACTTC
TRBV7-9	-	-	TRBJ2-1	CASSLGWGNEQFF	TGTGCCAGCAGCTTAGGATGGGGAAATGAGCAGTTCTTC
TRBV7-2	-	-	TRBJ2-3	CASSEGPLTDTQYF	TGTGCCAGCAGCGAGGGGCCCCTCACAGATACGCAGTATTTT
TRBV13	-	-	TRBJ1-3	CASSLGFSDSGNTIYF	TGTGCCAGCAGCTTAGGTTTCTCCGACTCTGGAAACACCATATATTTT
TRBV7-9	-	TRBD2	TRBJ2-3	CASSLRGGATDTQYF	TGTGCCAGCAGCTTACGCGGGGGGGCTACAGATACGCAGTATTTT
TRBV6-6	-	TRBD2	TRBJ2-3	CASSPTSGADTQYF	TGTGCCAGCAGTCCAACTAGCGGGGCAGATACACAGTATTTT
TRBV5-4	-	-	TRBJ1-1	CASSLLTEKNTEAFF	TGTGCCAGCAGCTTGTTGACAGAAAAAAACACTGAAGCTTTCTTT
TRBV15	-	TRBD1	TRBJ1-6	CATSGGQGIDSPLHF	TGTGCCACCAGCGGCGGACAGGGGATTGATTCACCCCTCCACTTT
TRBV10-3	-	TRBD2	TRBJ2-3	CAISALAGHSTDTQYF	TGTGCCATCAGTGCCTTAGCGGGACATAGCACAGATACGCAGTATTTT
TRBV10-3	-	-	TRBJ1-1	CAISDGGGAGTEAFF	TGTGCCATCAGTGATGGGGGGGGCGCAGGCACTGAAGCTTTCTTT
TRBV10-3	once	TRBD1	TRBJ1-2	CATGGRGAYGYTF	TGTGCCACCGGGGGCAGGGGGGCCTATGGCTACACCTTC
TRBV11-2	-	-	TRBJ2-3	CASSTQNTDTQYF	TGTGCCAGCAGCACCCAGAACACAGATACGCAGTATTTT
TRBV5-6	-	TRBD1	TRBJ2-1	CASSRDSYNEQFF	TGTGCCAGCAGCAGGGACAGTTACAATGAGCAGTTCTTC
TRBV5-1	-	-	TRBJ2-5	CASSLGAGQETQYF	TGCGCCAGCAGCTTGGGGGCAGGTCAAGAGACCCAGTACTTC
TRBV7-3	-	-	TRBJ1-5	CASSLMAGVLNQPQHF	TGTGCCAGCAGCTTAATGGCAGGGGTTCTCAATCAGCCCCAGCATTTT
TRBV27	-	-	TRBJ2-2	CASSTTGYTGELFF	TGTGCCAGCAGTACGACGGGATACACCGGGGAGCTGTTTTTT
TRBV30	-	TRBD1	TRBJ1-2	CAWREGQGGVYGYTF	TGTGCCTGGAGGGAGGGACAGGGGGGAGTCTATGGCTACACCTTC
TRBV7-2	-	-	TRBJ2-5	CASSGTIQETQYF	TGTGCCAGCAGCGGAACCATACAAGAGACCCAGTACTTC
TRBV6-1	-	-	TRBJ2-7	CASSSTVAYEQYF	TGTGCCAGCAGTAGCACAGTAGCGTACGAGCAGTACTTC